This T cell receptor beta chain came from a study of blood T cells in healthy people across ages. Each sample yielded at least 6 million isolated PBMCs. Primed by a sample-barcoded 5' primer and a J-beta primer mix, a second PCR proceeded for 7 to 11 cycles. TCRdb reanalysed the 5' RACE reads using MiXCR and keeps one entry per CDR3 protein. The sample shows approximately 810,000 distinct CDR3 sequences, around 28% of them seen only once. V lost 5 bases and J 2 bases, leaving 9 bases between the germline ends. CDR1 is SGHDT, CDR2 YYEEEE, per germline. The CDR3 extends over 13 amino acids. This clonotype was seen many times.

The receptor was derived from a woman older than 75 in good health. This chain connects TRBV5-6 to TRBJ2-3; unclear D gene. The material sequenced was blood. CDR3 sequence reads: CASSLRPTDTQYF. CDR3 in DNA: TGTGCCAGCAGTTTAAGACCCACAGATACGCAGTATTTT. Complete variable domain (other parts from reference TRBV5-6 and TRBJ2-3): DAGVTQSPTHLIKTRGQQVTLRCSPKSGHDTVSWYQQALGQGPQFIFQYYEEEERQRGNFPDRFSGHQFPNYSSELNVNALLLGDSALYLCASSLRPTDTQYFGPGTRLTVL.